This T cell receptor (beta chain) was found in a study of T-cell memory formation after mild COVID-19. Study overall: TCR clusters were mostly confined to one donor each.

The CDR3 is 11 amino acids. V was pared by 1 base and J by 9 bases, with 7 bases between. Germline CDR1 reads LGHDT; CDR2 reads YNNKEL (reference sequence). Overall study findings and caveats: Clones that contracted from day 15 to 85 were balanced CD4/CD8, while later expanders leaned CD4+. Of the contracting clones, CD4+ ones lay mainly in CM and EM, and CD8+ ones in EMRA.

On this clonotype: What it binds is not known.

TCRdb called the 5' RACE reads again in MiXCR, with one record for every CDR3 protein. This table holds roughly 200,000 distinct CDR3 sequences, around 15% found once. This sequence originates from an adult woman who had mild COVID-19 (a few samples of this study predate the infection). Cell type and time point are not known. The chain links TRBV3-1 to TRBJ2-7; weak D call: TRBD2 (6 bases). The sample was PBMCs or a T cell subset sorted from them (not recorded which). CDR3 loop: CASSQGDWQYF. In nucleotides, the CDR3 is TGTGCCAGCAGCCAAGGGGACTGGCAGTACTTC.